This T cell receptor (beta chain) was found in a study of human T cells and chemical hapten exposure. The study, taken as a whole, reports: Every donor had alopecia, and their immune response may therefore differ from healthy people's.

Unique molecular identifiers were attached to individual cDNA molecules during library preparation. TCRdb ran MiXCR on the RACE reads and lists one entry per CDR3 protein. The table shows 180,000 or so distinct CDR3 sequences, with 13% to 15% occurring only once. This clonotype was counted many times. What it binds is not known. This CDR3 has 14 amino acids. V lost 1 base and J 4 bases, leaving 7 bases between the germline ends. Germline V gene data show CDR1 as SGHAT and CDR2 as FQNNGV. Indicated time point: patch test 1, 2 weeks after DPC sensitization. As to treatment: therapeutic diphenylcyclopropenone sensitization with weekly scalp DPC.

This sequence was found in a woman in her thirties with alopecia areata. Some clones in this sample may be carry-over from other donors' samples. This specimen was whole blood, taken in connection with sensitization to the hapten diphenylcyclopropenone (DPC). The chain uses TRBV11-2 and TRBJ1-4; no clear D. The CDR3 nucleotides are TGTGCCAGCAGCTTAGCCAGATTTAATGAAAAACTGTTTTTT. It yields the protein CASSLARFNEKLFF.